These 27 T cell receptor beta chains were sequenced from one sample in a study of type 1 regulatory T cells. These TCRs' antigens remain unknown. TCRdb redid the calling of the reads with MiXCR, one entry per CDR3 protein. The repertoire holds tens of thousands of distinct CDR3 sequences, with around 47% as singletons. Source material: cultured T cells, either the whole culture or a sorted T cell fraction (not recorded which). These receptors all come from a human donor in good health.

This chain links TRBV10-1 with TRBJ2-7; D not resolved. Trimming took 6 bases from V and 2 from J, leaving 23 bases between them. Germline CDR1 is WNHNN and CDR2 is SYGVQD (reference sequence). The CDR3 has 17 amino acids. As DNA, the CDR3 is TGCGCCAGCAGCCGACCGCGCCTCCCCAGACTGGCCTACGAGCAGTACTTC. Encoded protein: CASSRPRLPRLAYEQYF.

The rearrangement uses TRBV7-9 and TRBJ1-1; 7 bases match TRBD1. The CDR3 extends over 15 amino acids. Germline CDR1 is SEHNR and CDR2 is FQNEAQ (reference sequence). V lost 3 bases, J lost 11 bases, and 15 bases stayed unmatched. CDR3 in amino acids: CASSLAGQTSGNAFF. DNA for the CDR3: TGTGCCAGCAGCTTGGCGGGACAGACGTCGGGTAATGCTTTCTTT. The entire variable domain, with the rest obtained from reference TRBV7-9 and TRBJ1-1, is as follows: DTGVSQNPRHKITKRGQNVTFRCDPISEHNRLYWYRQTLGQGPEFLTYFQNEAQLEKSRLLSDRFSAERPKGSFSTLEIQRTEQGDSAMYLCASSLAGQTSGNAFFGQGTRLTVV.

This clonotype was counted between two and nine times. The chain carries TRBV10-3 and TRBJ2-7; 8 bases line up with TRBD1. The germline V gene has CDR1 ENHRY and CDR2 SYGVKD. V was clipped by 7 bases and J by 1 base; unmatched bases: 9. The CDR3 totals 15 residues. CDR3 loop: CAITASTGASYEQYF. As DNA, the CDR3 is TGTGCCATCACTGCTTCGACAGGGGCTTCCTACGAGCAGTACTTC.

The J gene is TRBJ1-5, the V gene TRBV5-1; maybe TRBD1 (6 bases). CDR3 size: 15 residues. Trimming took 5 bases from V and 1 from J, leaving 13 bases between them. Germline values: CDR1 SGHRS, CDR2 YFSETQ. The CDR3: CASRSGTLSNQPQHF. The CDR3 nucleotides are TGCGCCAGCAGATCCGGGACATTGAGCAATCAGCCCCAGCATTTT.

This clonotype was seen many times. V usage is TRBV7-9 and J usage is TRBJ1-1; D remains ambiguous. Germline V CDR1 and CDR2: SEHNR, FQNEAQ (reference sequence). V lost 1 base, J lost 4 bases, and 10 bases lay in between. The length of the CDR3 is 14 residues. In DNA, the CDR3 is TGTGCCAGCAGCTTAGTAGTAGGGTTCACTGAAGCTTTCTTT. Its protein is CASSLVVGFTEAFF.

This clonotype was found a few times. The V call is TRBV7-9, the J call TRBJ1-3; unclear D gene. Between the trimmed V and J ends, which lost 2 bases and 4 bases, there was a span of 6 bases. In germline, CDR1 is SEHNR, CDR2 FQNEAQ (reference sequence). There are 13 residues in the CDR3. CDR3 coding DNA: TGTGCCAGCAGCTTAACAATCGGAAACACCATATATTTT. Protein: CASSLTIGNTIYF.

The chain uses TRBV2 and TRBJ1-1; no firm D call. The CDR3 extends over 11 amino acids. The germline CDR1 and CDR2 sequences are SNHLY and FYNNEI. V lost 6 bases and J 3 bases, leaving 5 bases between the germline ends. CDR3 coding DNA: TGTGCCAGCAGGGGTTACACTGAAGCTTTCTTT. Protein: CASRGYTEAFF.

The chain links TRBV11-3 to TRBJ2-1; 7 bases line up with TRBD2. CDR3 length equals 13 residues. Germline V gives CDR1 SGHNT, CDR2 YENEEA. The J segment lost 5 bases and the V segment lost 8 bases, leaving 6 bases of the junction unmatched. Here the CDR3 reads CASRGEGNNEQFF. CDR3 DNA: TGTGCCAGCCGGGGGGAGGGGAACAATGAGCAGTTCTTC.

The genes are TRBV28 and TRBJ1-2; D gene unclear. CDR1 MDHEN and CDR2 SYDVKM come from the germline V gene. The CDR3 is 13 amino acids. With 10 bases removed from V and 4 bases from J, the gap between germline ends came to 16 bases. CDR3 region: CATWTHVSYGYTF. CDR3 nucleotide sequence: TGTGCCACGTGGACCCACGTCAGCTATGGCTACACCTTC.

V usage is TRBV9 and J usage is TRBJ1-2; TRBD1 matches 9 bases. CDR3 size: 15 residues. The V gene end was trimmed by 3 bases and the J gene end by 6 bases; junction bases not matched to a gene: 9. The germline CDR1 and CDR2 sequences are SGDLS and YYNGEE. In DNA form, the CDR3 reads TGTGCCAGCAGCGCGGACGACAGGGGGTACCATGGCTACACCTTC. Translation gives CASSADDRGYHGYTF.

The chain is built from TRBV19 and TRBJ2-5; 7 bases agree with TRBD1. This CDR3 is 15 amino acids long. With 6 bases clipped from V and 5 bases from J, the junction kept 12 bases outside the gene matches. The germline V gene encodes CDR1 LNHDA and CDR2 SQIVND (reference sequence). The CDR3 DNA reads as TGTGCCAGTAGGAGGAATCTAGGGGGCCCGGAGACCCAGTACTTC. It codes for CASRRNLGGPETQYF.

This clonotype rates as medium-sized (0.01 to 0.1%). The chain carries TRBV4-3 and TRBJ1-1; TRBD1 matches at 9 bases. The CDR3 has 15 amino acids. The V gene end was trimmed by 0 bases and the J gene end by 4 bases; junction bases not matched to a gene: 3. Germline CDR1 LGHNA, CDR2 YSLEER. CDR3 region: CASSQEPQGATEAFF. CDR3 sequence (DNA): TGCGCCAGCAGCCAAGAACCACAGGGGGCCACTGAAGCTTTCTTT.

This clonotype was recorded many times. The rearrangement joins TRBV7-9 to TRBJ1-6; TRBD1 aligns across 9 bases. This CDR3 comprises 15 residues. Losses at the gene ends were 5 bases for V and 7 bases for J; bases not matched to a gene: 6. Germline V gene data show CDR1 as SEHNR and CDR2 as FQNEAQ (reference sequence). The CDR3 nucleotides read TGTGCCAGCAGCCACGGAGGACAGGGGAATTCACCCCTCCACTTT. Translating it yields CASSHGGQGNSPLHF. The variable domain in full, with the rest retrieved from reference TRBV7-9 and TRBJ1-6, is DTGVSQNPRHKITKRGQNVTFRCDPISEHNRLYWYRQTLGQGPEFLTYFQNEAQLEKSRLLSDRFSAERPKGSFSTLEIQRTEQGDSAMYLCASSHGGQGNSPLHFGNGTRLTVT.

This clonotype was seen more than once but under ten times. The CDR3 nucleotides are TGCGCCAGCAGCCAAGGGACACTCCGAAGCACAGATACGCAGTATTTT. The encoded protein is CASSQGTLRSTDTQYF. V is TRBV4-3 and J is TRBJ2-3; possible D gene TRBD1, 5 bases. The V end lost 1 base, the J end lost 0 bases, and 11 bases lay between the germline ends. This CDR3 is 16 amino acids long. CDR1 is LGHNA, CDR2 YSLEER, per germline.

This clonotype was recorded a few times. The CDR3 bases are TGTGCCAGCAGCGCCCTCGCATTTGGCCCCTACGAGCAGTACTTC. Protein product: CASSALAFGPYEQYF. The chain uses TRBV7-8 and TRBJ2-7; no firm D call. The V gene lost 5 bases and the J gene lost 2 bases, with 16 bases spanning the gap. The V gene's germline CDR1 is SGHVS and CDR2 FQNEAQ. The CDR3 has 15 residues.

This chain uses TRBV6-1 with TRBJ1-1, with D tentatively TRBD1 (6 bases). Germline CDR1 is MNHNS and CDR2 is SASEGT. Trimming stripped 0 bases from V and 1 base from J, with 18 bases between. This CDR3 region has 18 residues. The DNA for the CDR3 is TGTGCCAGCAGTGAAGCGAGGTTGTCCGGAGGGGGGAACACTGAAGCTTTCTTT. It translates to CASSEARLSGGGNTEAFF.

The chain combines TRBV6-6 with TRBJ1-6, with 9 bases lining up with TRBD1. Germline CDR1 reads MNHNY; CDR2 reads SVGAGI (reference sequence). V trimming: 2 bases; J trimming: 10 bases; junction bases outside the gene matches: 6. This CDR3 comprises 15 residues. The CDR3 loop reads CASSYRDRVGSPLHF. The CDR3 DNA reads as TGTGCCAGCAGTTACAGGGACAGGGTAGGATCACCCCTCCACTTT.

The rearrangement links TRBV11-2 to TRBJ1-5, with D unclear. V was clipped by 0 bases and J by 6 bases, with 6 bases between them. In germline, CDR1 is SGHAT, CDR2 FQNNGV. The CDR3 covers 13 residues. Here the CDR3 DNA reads TGTGCCAGCAGCTTAGAGGTTCTTCAGCCCCAGCATTTT. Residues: CASSLEVLQPQHF.

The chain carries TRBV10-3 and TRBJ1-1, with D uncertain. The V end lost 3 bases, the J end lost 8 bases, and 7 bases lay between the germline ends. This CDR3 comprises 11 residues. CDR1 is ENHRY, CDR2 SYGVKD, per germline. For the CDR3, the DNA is TGTGCCATCAGTGATTGGTCAGAAGCTTTCTTT. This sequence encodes CAISDWSEAFF.

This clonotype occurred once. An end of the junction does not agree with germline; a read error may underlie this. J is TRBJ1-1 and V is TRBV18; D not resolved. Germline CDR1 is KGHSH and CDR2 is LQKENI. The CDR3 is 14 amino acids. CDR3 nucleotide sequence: TGTGCCAGTTCACCACCCGCGGTGAGCACTGAAGCTTTCTTT. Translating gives CASSPPAVSTEAFF.

The CDR3 DNA reads as TGCAGTGCCAGCCACCCGACAGGGGTTGAAGAGACCCAGTACTTC. It yields the protein CSASHPTGVEETQYF. This chain links TRBV20-1 with TRBJ2-5, with TRBD1 matching over 8 bases. The CDR3 is 15 amino acids. V lost 6 bases and J lost 3; bases outside the gene matches: 12. Germline V gene sequence: CDR1 DFQATT, CDR2 SNEGSKA (reference sequence).

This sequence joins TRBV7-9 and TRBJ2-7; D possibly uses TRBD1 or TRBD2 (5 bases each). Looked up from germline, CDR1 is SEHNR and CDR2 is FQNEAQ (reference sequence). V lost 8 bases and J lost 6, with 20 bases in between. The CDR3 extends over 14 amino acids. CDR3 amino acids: CASGLSGTVIEQYF. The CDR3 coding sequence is TGTGCCAGCGGTTTATCCGGGACGGTGATCGAGCAGTACTTC.

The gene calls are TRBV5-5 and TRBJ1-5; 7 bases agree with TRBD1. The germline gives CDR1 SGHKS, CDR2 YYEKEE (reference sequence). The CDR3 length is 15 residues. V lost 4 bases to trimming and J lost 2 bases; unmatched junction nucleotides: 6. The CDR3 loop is CASSPLGQGNQPQHF. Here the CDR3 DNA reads TGTGCCAGCAGCCCTTTAGGACAGGGCAATCAGCCCCAGCATTTT.

CDR3 region: CAISESRTGGGQPQHF. CDR3 in DNA: TGTGCCATCAGTGAGTCGAGGACAGGGGGCGGTCAGCCCCAGCATTTT. This chain links TRBV10-3 with TRBJ1-5; TRBD1 matches 11 bases. V was clipped by 0 bases and J by 6 bases; unmatched bases: 4. The CDR3 runs to 16 residues. The V gene's germline CDR1 is ENHRY and CDR2 SYGVKD.

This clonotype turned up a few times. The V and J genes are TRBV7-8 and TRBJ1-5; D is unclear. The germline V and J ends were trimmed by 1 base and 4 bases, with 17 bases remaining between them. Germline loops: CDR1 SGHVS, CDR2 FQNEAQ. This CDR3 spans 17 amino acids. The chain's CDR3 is CASSLVPGRVTNQPQHF. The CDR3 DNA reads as TGTGCCAGCAGCTTAGTTCCGGGAAGGGTAACTAATCAGCCCCAGCATTTT. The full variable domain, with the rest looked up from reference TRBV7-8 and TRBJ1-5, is GAGVSQSPRYKVAKRGQDVALRCDPISGHVSLFWYQQALGQGPEFLTYFQNEAQLDKSGLPSDRFFAERPEGSVSTLKIQRTQQEDSAVYLCASSLVPGRVTNQPQHFGDGTRLSIL.

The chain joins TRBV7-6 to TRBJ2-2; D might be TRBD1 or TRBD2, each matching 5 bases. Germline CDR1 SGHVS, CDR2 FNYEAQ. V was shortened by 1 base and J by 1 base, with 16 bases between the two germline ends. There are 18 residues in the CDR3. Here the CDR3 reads CASSLVRGGSVNTGELFF. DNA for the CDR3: TGTGCCAGCAGCTTAGTTCGGGGCGGCTCAGTGAACACCGGGGAGCTGTTTTTT.

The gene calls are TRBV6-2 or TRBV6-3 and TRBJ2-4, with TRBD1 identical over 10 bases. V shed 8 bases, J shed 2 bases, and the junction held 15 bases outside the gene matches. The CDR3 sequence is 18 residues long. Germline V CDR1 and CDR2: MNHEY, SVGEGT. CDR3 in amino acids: CASRDRGLRVGTKNIQYF. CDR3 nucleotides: TGTGCCAGCCGTGACAGGGGGCTCAGAGTAGGTACCAAAAACATTCAGTACTTC.